These 10 T cell receptor beta chains were all obtained from the same sample, sequenced in a study of graft-versus-host responses after intestinal transplantation. Method: immunoSEQ multiplex PCR; TCRdb's copy keeps in-frame clones and lacks some. The sample has roughly 81,000 clones; about four fifths are singletons. These TCRs are of unknown antigen specificity. The specimen comprised unstimulated CD4+ T cells sorted from spleen or lymph node cells, sampled before intestinal transplant. These receptor sequences come from a human donor who received an intestinal transplant.

The rearrangement links TRBV19 to TRBJ1-2, with TRBD1 matching over 9 bases. Germline V lookup: CDR1 LNHDA, CDR2 SQIVND (reference sequence). This CDR3 has 17 amino acids. The junction had 18 bases not matched to a gene; V was cut back by 6 bases and J by 7 bases. The CDR3, as DNA: TGTGCCAGTAGCAGAATCACCCCCGGGACAGGGAATACTGGCTACACCTTC. Amino acids: CASSRITPGTGNTGYTF.

This clone came up a few times. V gene TRBV6-6 combines with J gene TRBJ2-6; perhaps TRBD1 as D (6 bases). Trimming removed 5 bases at V and 1 base at J, with 9 bases between. The CDR3 is 15 residues long. Germline V gene lookup returns CDR1 MNHNY and CDR2 SVGAGI (reference sequence). CDR3 coding DNA: TGTGCCAGCAGTGGACAGTCTTCTGGGGCCAACGTCCTGACTTTC. Its protein is CASSGQSSGANVLTF.

A single count supports this clone. V and J are TRBV5-4 and TRBJ2-7; TRBD2 matches at 11 bases. Unmatched junction bases numbered 10, after V lost 2 bases and J lost 6 bases. Germline CDR1 is SGHNT and CDR2 is YYREEE (reference sequence). The CDR3 is 16 residues long. The CDR3 nucleotides read TGTGCCAGCAGCTTATTTAGCGGGGGGGCACCTCTCGAGCAGTACTTC. Its translation is CASSLFSGGAPLEQYF. Full variable domain (remainder filled in from reference TRBV5-4 and TRBJ2-7): ETGVTQSPTHLIKTRGQQVTLRCSSQSGHNTVSWYQQALGQGPQFIFQYYREEENGRGNFPPRFSGLQFPNYSSELNVNALELDDSALYLCASSLFSGGAPLEQYFGPGTRLTVT.

This chain connects TRBV29-1 to TRBJ2-5, with D maybe TRBD2 (6 bases). Between the trimmed V and J ends, which lost 3 bases and 5 bases, there was a span of 13 bases. This CDR3 comprises 13 residues. Germline V gives CDR1 SQVTM, CDR2 ANQGSEA. The CDR3 loop is CSVDVGSWETQYF. CDR3 sequence (DNA): TGCAGCGTTGACGTCGGGAGCTGGGAGACCCAGTACTTC.

The chain uses TRBV7-2 and TRBJ1-6; D perhaps matches TRBD1 (6 bases). V was shortened by 7 bases and J by 9 bases, with 19 bases between the two germline ends. The CDR3 totals 15 residues. Germline-derived CDR1 and CDR2 are SGHTA and FQGNSA. The CDR3 sequence is CASTHQWTESSPLHF. The CDR3, as DNA: TGTGCCAGCACCCACCAATGGACAGAAAGTTCACCCCTCCACTTT.

Of note for this clone: Germline and junction disagree at one end, which may indicate a read error. The chain recombines TRBV7-7 with TRBJ2-5, with 12 positions matching TRBD2. The CDR3 runs 14 residues. Germline CDR1 is SSHAT and CDR2 is FNYEAQ (reference sequence). The CDR3 reads CASSRLAGEETQYF. In nucleotides, the CDR3 is TGTGCTAGCAGTCGACTAGCGGGAGAAGAGACCCAGTACTTC.

The genes are TRBV6-5 and TRBJ1-2; 8 nucleotides agree with TRBD1. V lost 2 bases, J lost 4 bases, and 3 bases stayed unmatched. Germline V gene sequence: CDR1 MNHEY, CDR2 SVGAGI. This CDR3 comprises 14 residues. As DNA, the CDR3 is TGTGCCAGCAGTTACCCAGGGGGCATCTATGGCTACACCTTC. As protein: CASSYPGGIYGYTF.

V and J are TRBV10-3 and TRBJ1-5; maybe TRBD1 (5 bases). The germline V gene encodes CDR1 ENHRY and CDR2 SYGVKD. The CDR3 runs to 13 residues. Trimming took off 7 bases at V and 6 bases at J, with 13 bases between the two ends. CDR3 in DNA: TGTGCCATCACGGAGGGGCCTGGTCAGCCCCAGCATTTT. This codes for CAITEGPGQPQHF.

The J gene is TRBJ2-1, the V gene TRBV10-2; 10 bases fit TRBD2. J was trimmed by 5 bases and V by 2 bases; bases with no gene match: 0. The CDR3 is 14 amino acids. The germline CDR1 and CDR2 sequences are WSHSY and SAAADI. The CDR3 sequence: CASSEGLADNEQFF. As DNA, the CDR3 is TGCGCCAGCAGTGAGGGACTAGCGGACAATGAGCAGTTCTTC.

The chain couples TRBV11-3 to TRBJ2-2; TRBD1 matches at 7 bases. This CDR3 has 16 amino acids. J gave up 0 bases and V 5 bases, and 6 bases lay outside the gene matches. Germline V gene sequence: CDR1 SGHNT, CDR2 YENEEA. In DNA, the CDR3 is TGTGCCAGCAGCCTAAGGGGGCCATCGAACACCGGGGAGCTGTTTTTT. This gives the protein CASSLRGPSNTGELFF. Variable domain in full (rest from reference TRBV11-3 and TRBJ2-2): EAGVVQSPRYKIIEKKQPVAFWCNPISGHNTLYWYLQNLGQGPELLIRYENEEAVDDSQLPKDRFSAERLKGVDSTLKIQPAELGDSAVYLCASSLRGPSNTGELFFGEGSRLTVL.